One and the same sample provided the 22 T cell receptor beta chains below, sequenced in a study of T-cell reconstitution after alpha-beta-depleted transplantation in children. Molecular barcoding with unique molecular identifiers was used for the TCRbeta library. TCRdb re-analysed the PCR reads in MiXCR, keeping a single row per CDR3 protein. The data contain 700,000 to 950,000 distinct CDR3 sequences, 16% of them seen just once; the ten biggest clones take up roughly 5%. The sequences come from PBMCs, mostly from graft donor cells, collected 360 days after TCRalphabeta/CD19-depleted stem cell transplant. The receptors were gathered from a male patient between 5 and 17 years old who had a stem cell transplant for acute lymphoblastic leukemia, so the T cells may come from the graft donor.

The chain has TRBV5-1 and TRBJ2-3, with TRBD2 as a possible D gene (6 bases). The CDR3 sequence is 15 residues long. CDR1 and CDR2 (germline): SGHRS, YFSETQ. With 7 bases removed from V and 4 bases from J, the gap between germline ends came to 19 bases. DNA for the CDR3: TGCGCCAGCGCTAGTCAAGGAGGGATCCCAGATACGCAGTATTTT. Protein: CASASQGGIPDTQYF.

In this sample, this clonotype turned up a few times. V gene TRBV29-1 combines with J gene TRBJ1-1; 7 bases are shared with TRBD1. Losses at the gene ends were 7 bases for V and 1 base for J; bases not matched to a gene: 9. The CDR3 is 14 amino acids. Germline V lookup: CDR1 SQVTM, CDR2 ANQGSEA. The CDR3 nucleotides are TGCAGCGGATTACAGGGGAACTCGAACACTGAAGCTTTCTTT. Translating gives CSGLQGNSNTEAFF.

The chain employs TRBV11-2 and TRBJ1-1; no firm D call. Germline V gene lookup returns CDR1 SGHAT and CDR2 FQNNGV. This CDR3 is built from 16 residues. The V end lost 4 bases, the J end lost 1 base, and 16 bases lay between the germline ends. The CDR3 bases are TGTGCCAGCAGCTCCCCCCGGAGGCGGGAGAACACTGAAGCTTTCTTT. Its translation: CASSSPRRRENTEAFF. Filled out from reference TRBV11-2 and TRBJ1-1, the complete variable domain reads EAGVAQSPRYKIIEKRQSVAFWCNPISGHATLYWYQQILGQGPKLLIQFQNNGVVDDSQLPKDRFSAERLKGVDSTLKIQPAKLEDSAVYLCASSSPRRRENTEAFFGQGTRLTVV.

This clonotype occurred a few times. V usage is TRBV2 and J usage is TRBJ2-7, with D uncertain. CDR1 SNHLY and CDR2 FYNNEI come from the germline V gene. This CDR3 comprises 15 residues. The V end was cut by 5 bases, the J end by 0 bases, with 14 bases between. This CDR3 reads CASSTPGRSSYEQYF. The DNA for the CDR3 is TGTGCCAGCAGTACCCCGGGCCGGAGCTCCTACGAGCAGTACTTC.

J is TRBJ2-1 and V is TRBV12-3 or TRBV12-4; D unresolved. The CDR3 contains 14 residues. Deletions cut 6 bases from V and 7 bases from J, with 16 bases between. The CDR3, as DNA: TGTGCCAGCAGCCCGGGTCGGGCAACAAATGAGCAGTTCTTC. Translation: CASSPGRATNEQFF.

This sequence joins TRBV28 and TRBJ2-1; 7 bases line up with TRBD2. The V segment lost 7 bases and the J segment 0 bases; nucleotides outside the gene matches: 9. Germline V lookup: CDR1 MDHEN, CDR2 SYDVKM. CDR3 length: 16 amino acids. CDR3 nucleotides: TGTGCCAGCAAAACTAGAGTAGCGGGCTCCTACAATGAGCAGTTCTTC. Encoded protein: CASKTRVAGSYNEQFF.

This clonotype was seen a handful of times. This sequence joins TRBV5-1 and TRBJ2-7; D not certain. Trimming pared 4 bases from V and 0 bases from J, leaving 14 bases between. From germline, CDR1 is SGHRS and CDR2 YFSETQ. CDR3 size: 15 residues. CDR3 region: CASSLDTYGSYEQYF. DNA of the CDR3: TGCGCCAGCAGCCTCGACACCTACGGCTCCTACGAGCAGTACTTC.

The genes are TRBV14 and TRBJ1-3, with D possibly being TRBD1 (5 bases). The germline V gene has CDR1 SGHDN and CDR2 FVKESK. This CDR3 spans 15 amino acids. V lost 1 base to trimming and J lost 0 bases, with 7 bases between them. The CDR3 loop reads CASSQGDSSGNTIYF. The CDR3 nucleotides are TGTGCCAGCAGCCAAGGAGACAGCTCTGGAAACACCATATATTTT.

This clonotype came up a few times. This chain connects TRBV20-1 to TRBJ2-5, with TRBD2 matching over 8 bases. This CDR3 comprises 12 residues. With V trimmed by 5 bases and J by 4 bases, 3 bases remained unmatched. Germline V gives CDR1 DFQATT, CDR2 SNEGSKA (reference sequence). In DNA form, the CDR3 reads TGCAGTGCTGGGACTAGTTTAGAGACCCAGTACTTC. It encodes CSAGTSLETQYF.

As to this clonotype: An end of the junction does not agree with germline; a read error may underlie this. CDR3 loop: CASTQREDRVSSGANVLTF. The CDR3 DNA follows: TGCGCCAGCACCCAAAGGGAAGACAGGGTCAGCTCTGGGGCCAACGTCCTGACTTTC. The chain has TRBV4-1 and TRBJ2-6, with 7 bases that match TRBD1. The V gene's germline CDR1 is MGHRA and CDR2 YSYEKL. The CDR3 runs 19 residues.

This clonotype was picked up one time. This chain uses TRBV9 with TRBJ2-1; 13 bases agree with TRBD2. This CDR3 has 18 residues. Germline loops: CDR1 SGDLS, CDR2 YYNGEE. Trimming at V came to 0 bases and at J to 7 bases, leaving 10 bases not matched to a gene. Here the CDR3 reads CASSVEGTSGTRGNEQFF. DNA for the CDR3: TGTGCCAGCAGCGTAGAGGGGACTAGCGGGACACGGGGGAATGAGCAGTTCTTC.

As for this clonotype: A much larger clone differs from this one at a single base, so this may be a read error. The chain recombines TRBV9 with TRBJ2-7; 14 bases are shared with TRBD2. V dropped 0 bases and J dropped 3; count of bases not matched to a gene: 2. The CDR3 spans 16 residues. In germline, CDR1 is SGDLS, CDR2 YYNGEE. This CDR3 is CASSVAGLAGVYEQYF. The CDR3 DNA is TGTGCCAGCAGCGTAGCGGGACTAGCGGGAGTCTACGAGCAGTACTTC.

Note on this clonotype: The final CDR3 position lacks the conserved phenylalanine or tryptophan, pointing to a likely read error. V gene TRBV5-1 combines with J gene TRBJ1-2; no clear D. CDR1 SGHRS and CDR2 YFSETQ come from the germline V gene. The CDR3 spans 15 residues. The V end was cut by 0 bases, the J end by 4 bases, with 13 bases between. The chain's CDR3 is CASSLEPGITYGYTY. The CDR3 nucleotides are TGCGCCAGCAGCTTGGAACCCGGGATCACCTATGGCTACACCTAC.

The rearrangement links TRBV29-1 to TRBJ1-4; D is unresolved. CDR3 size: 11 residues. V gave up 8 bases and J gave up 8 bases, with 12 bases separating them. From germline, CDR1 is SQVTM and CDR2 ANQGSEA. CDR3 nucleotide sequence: TGCAGCCTCCGGGTGGAAGAAAAACTGTTTTTT. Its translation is CSLRVEEKLFF.

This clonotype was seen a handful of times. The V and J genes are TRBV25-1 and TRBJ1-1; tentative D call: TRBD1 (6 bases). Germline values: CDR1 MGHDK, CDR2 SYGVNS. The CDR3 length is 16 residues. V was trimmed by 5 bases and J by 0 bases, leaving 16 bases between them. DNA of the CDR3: TGTGCCAGCAGTCCGGAGATTGGACAGCTGAACACTGAAGCTTTCTTT. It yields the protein CASSPEIGQLNTEAFF.

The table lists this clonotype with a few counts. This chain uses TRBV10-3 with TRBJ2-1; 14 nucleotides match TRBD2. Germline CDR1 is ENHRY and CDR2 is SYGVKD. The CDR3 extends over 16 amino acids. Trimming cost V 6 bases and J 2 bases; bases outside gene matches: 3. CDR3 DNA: TGTGCCATCAGGGGGACTAGCGGGAGAGCCTACAATGAGCAGTTCTTC. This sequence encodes CAIRGTSGRAYNEQFF.

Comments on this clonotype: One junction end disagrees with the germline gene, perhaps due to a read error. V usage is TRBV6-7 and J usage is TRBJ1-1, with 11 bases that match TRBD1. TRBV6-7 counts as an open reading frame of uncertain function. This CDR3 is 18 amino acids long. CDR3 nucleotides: TGTGCCTGCAGTTTAGGACCGGGACAGGGGGGTCGTTACACTGAAGCTTTCTTT. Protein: CACSLGPGQGGRYTEAFF.

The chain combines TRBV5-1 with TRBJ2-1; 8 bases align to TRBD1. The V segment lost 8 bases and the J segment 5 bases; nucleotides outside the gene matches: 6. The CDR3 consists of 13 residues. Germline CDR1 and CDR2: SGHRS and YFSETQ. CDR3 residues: CASGQGGNNEQFF. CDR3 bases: TGCGCCAGTGGACAGGGTGGTAACAATGAGCAGTTCTTC. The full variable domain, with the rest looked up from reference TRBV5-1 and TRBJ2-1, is KAGVTQTPRYLIKTRGQQVTLSCSPISGHRSVSWYQQTPGQGLQFLFEYFSETQRNKGNFPGRFSGRQFSNSRSEMNVSTLELGDSALYLCASGQGGNNEQFFGPGTRLTVL.

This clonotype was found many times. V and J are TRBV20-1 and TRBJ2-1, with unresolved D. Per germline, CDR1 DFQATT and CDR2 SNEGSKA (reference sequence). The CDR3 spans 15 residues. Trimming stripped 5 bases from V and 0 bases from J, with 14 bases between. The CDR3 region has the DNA TGCAGTGCTCGTGGCCCTCTCCTCTCCTACAATGAGCAGTTCTTC. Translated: CSARGPLLSYNEQFF.

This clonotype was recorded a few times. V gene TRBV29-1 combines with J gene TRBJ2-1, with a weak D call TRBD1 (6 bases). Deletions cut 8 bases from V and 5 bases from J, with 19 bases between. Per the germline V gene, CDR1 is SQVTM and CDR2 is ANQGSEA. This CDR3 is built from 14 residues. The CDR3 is CSLLGHTADNEQFF. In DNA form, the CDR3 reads TGCAGCCTTTTGGGACACACGGCTGACAATGAGCAGTTCTTC.

CDR3 residues: CASSSEGTALPKPGNTIYF. The CDR3 DNA follows: TGCGCCAGCAGCTCGGAAGGGACAGCACTCCCAAAACCTGGAAACACCATATATTTT. This rearrangement joins TRBV5-1 to TRBJ1-3, with 7 bases aligning to TRBD1. The CDR3 is 19 amino acids. Unmatched junction bases numbered 17, after V lost 3 bases and J lost 2 bases. CDR1 is SGHRS and CDR2 is YFSETQ in the germline V gene. Full variable domain (remainder filled in from reference TRBV5-1 and TRBJ1-3): KAGVTQTPRYLIKTRGQQVTLSCSPISGHRSVSWYQQTPGQGLQFLFEYFSETQRNKGNFPGRFSGRQFSNSRSEMNVSTLELGDSALYLCASSSEGTALPKPGNTIYFGEGSWLTVV.

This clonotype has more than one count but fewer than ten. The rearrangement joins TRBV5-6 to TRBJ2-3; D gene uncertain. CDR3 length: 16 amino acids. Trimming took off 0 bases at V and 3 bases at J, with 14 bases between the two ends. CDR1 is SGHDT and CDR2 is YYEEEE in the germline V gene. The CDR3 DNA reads TGTGCCAGCAGCTTGGCTACAGCCCTTACAACAGATACGCAGTATTTT. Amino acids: CASSLATALTTDTQYF.